Reported below is one T cell receptor beta chain. Its antigen remains undetermined. No base qualities exist here, and no much larger clone lies one base off it. The sample originates from a study of beta chain features in type 1 diabetes (dated by TCRdb to 2016 to 2019). Describing the broader study: Mean age, gender distribution, total cell number and subset yield did not differ between patients and healthy donors. Across all samples, 107,917,701 sorted cells were examined, and cell number per subset correlated strongly with RNA yield. In the study, recently diagnosed type 1 diabetes patients and matched healthy donors were compared on the TCRB repertoires of their sorted circulating CD4+ T cell subsets. Regulatory and stem cell-like memory subsets were isolated from only 8 patients and about 8 healthy donors, whereas naive and central memory subsets came from all 30 or so donors. Points the paper makes about the study in general: HLA sub-analyses involved small numbers of individuals, so any influence of HLA type on TCRB rearrangement remained unresolved. PCR might favor shorter templates, but patient and control samples were amplified and corrected together, so any skew would affect both groups equally. Fewer insertions and more nucleotide deletions at VDJ recombination sites were observed in patients with type 1 diabetes, implying thymic rearrangement abnormalities. In all four CD4+ subsets, TCRB CDR3 length was moderately but significantly shorter in type 1 diabetes patients. Naive, central memory and regulatory TCRB repertoires appeared to be more similar among patients than among healthy donors. Because cDNA was sequenced instead of genomic DNA, highly expressing activated cells could be over-represented, though the groups showed no difference in activation or CD3 levels.

Each donor gave one peripheral blood draw, roughly 0.11 L on average, collected into heparinised tubes. Using a panel that included CD45RO, CCR7, CD25, CD127, CD95 and CD27, naive, central memory, regulatory and stem cell-like memory CD4+ T cells were sorted on a BD FACSAria II. All sorted populations exceeded 98% purity. PBMCs were isolated immediately by Lymphoprep density gradient centrifugation and stained directly without culture. So that batch effects would be minimized, each experiment stained and sorted samples in pairs, pairing one healthy donor with one patient. Trimming removed 0 bases from V and 8 bases from J, leaving 11 bases between the germline ends. Taken from cysteine to phenylalanine, the CDR3 has 13 residues. Of the read, only the CDR3 DNA is kept; its 39 bases are in frame from base 1. As encoded in the germline V gene, CDR1 is SGHDT while CDR2 is YYEEEE. The High Capacity cDNA Reverse Transcription Kit was used to reverse transcribe all of the isolated RNA, meaning that expressed TCRB transcripts were what got sequenced. Deep immunoSEQ sequencing was applied to naive, central memory and regulatory T cell samples, giving an average of around 4 million total reads per sample. Sorted cells were lysed in RLT buffer, and RNA was extracted using DNase-treated RNeasy Micro or Mini kits according to cell number. To prevent cross-contamination, each cell subset was processed individually, whereas patient and healthy donor samples were processed jointly. The immunoSEQ multiplex PCR was used to amplify TCRB sequences from cDNA, generating 87-bp fragments that spanned the CDR3 region. The amplicons were sequenced using the Illumina HiSeq platform. Per the authors' processing: PCR bias was computationally corrected using synthetic template baselines, reads within Hamming distance 2 were collapsed, and singletons that could not be merged were discarded. Reads were aligned against IMGT to assign V, D and J genes, CDR3 length and insertions or deletions at six rearrangement sites. Within each subset, clonotype counts were normalized to sorted cell number, and only after that were true diversity and Gini coefficients computed with the tcR R package. The overlap coefficient, calculated on TCRB nucleotide sequences, was used to measure repertoire sharing. Out-of-frame TCRB sequences from naive cells were analyzed as a proxy for the pre-selection repertoire. In its TCRdb copy, this immuneACCESS table keeps in-frame sequences only and misses some clones. Where compared with another copy, unresolved V genes explain less than half of these, and the others have no known cause. That table is the source of V, J and clone size, and D and trimming were worked out from the DNA. The sample yields 600,000 to 650,000 clones; roughly 15% were counted once. About 0.097% of the sample is held by the ten biggest clonotypes.

Sequencing used naive CD4+ T cells from blood. The cell subset or site label here, explained by the study, means: true naive CD4+ T cells. This TCR was sampled from a man younger than 35 in good health. The chain employs TRBV5-6 and TRBJ1-2; no D gene is confidently identified. The DNA sequence is as follows: TGTGCCAGCAGCTTGGGGCCGACGCGAGGCTACACCTTC. Its product reads: CASSLGPTRGYTF. The CDR3 plus the reference TRBV5-6 and TRBJ1-2 genes for the other parts give the full variable domain: DAGVTQSPTHLIKTRGQQVTLRCSPKSGHDTVSWYQQALGQGPQFIFQYYEEEERQRGNFPDRFSGHQFPNYSSELNVNALLLGDSALYLCASSLGPTRGYTFGSGTRLTVV.